This section outlines one TCR beta chain sequence together with its context. In the original processing: The authors estimated nucleated cell counts from reference gene primer amplification. Measured with immunoSEQ multiplex PCR; TCRdb has only the in-frame clones, and not every one. That table supplies the V and J calls and clone size; D and trimming were determined from the DNA. The repertoire consists of tens of thousands of clones, with about 82% occurring once and the leading ten covering 14% to 15%. The source of the sample is a study of blood T cell repertoires in COVID-19. Overall study context: PBMCs, B-cell-depleted T cells, or T cells were the source of the cDNA or gDNA that made up the material.

The origin of this receptor is a human donor in a cohort sampled during active COVID-19. Sequencing was carried out using peripheral blood.

The CDR3 bases are TGCAGTGCTAGTCTGCAGGGCGGCCATGGCTACACCTTC. It translates to CSASLQGGHGYTF. J is TRBJ1-2 and V is TRBV20-1, with D maybe TRBD1 (5 bases). Germline CDR1 and CDR2: DFQATT and SNEGSKA (reference sequence). This CDR3 is 13 amino acids long. Trimming took 3 bases from V and 6 from J, leaving 14 bases between them.